The table lists the clone carrying this T cell receptor beta chain with a count of one. Its antigen is not known. This sample was included in a study of shared clonotypes between healthy human individuals. Background on the study: In total, the donors were a couple of women and a few men aged 18 to 49. Overall study findings and caveats: Generation probability values for non-shared clonotypes were lower than those for clonotypes shared by all four donors.

CD8 cells regarded as naive lacked CD45RO, were positively chosen for CCR7, and omitted terminally differentiated effector memory CD45RA+ cells. V was clipped by 5 bases and J by 1 base; unmatched bases: 10. The CDR3 length is 17 residues. Germline assignment: CDR1 MNHEY and CDR2 SMNVEV (reference sequence). Produced via immunoSEQ multiplex PCR; TCRdb's table is partial and in-frame only. The table includes about 2 million clones, about 95% detected once. This chain links TRBV27 with TRBJ2-7, with 11 bases fitting TRBD2. The sequenced sample consisted of naive CD8+ T cells sorted from blood. This receptor was identified in a man younger than 30 in good health. The CDR3 reads CASSGLAGLVGSYEQYF. The CDR3, as DNA: TGTGCCAGCAGTGGACTAGCGGGTCTCGTAGGATCCTACGAGCAGTACTTC.